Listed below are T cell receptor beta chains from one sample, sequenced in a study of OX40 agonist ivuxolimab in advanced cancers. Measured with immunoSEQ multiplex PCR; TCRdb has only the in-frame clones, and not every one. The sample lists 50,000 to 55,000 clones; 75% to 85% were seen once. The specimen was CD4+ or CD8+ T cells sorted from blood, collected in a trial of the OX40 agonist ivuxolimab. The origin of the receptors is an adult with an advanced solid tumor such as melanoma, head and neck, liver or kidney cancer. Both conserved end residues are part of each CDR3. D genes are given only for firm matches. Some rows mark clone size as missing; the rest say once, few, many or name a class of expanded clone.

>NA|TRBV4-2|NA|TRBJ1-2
CASSQDFSFGYGYTF
TGTGCCAGCAGCCAAGATTTTTCCTTCGGCTATGGCTACACCTTC
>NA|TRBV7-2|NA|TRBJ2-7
CASSQSNRGREQYF
TGTGCCAGCAGCCAATCAAACCGGGGGAGGGAGCAGTACTTC
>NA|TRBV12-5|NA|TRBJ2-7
CASESPGGRTSYEQYF
TGTGCTAGTGAAAGCCCGGGGGGCCGTACCTCCTACGAGCAGTACTTC
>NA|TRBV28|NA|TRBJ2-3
CASTPARFSSSTDTQYF
TGTGCCAGCACCCCCGCAAGGTTCTCCTCTAGCACAGATACGCAGTATTTT
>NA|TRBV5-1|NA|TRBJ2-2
CASSASGMRNTGELFF
TGCGCCAGCAGCGCCTCGGGAATGCGGAACACCGGGGAGCTGTTTTTT
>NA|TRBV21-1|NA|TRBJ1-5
CASSTCGTAILNRPQHF
TGTGCCAGCAGCACGTGCGGGACAGCAATTCTAAATCGGCCCCAGCATTTT
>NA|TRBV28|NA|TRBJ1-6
CASSLLGGSNSPLHF
TGTGCCAGCAGTTTGTTAGGGGGTAGTAATTCACCCCTCCACTTT
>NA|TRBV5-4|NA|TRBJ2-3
CASSSPGGTQYF
TGTGCCAGCAGCTCCCCGGGGGGCACGCAGTATTTT
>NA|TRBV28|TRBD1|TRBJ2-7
CASSSARGQGGTEQYF
TGTGCCAGCAGTTCAGCCCGGGGACAGGGGGGCACCGAGCAGTACTTC
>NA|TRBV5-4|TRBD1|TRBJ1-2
CASSLASGTDYGYTF
TGTGCCAGCAGCTTGGCTTCCGGGACAGACTATGGCTACACCTTC
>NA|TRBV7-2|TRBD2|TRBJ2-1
CASSLQRGGYNEQFF
TGTGCCAGCAGCTTACAGCGGGGGGGCTACAATGAGCAGTTCTTC
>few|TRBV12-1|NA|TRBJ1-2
CASSSGHTRNYGYTF
TGTGCCAGCAGCAGCGGCCATACCCGTAACTATGGCTACACCTTC
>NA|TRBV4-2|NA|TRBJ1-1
CASSLYPGREAFF
TGTGCCAGCAGCCTTTACCCCGGCCGTGAAGCTTTCTTT
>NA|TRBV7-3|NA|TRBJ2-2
CASSPDGQMNTGELFF
TGTGCCAGCAGCCCCGATGGACAGATGAACACCGGGGAGCTGTTTTTT
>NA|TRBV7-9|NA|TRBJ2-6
CASSPSGANVLTF
TGTGCCAGCAGCCCAAGTGGGGCCAACGTCCTGACTTTC
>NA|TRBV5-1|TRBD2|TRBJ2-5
CASSQTGTSGQETQYF
TGCGCCAGCAGTCAGACCGGGACTAGCGGCCAAGAGACCCAGTACTTC
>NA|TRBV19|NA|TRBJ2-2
CASKLSVSSGELFF
TGTGCCAGTAAGCTCAGTGTCTCTTCCGGGGAGCTGTTTTTT
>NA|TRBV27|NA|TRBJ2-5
CASSRVGGETQYF
TGTGCCAGCAGCCGGGTAGGTGGAGAGACCCAGTACTTC
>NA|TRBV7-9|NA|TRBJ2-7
CASSRSYEQYF
TGTGCCAGCAGCCGCAGTTACGAGCAGTACTTC
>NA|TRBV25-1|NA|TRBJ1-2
CASSEGGLLSGYTF
TGTGCCAGCAGTGAGGGGGGTTTGCTGTCCGGCTACACCTTC
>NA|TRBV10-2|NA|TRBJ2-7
CASIQGYEQYF
TGCGCCAGCATTCAGGGCTACGAGCAGTACTTC
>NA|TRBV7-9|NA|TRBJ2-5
CASTQGSGARQETQYF
TGTGCCAGCACCCAGGGCTCGGGGGCAAGGCAAGAGACCCAGTACTTC
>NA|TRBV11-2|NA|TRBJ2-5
CASSLARKETQYF
TGTGCCAGCAGCTTAGCCAGAAAAGAGACCCAGTACTTC
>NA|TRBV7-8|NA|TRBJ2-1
CASSRNRGGGQQFF
TGTGCCAGCAGCCGAAATAGAGGGGGGGGTCAGCAGTTCTTC
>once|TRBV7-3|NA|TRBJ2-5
CASSLNGGTQTQYF
TGTGCCAGCAGCTTAAATGGCGGGACCCAGACCCAGTACTTC
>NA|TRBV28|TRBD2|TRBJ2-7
CASSVSGGAEEQYF
TGTGCCAGCAGTGTTAGCGGGGGGGCGGAGGAGCAGTACTTC
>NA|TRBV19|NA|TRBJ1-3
CASNPGDSGNTIYF
TGTGCCAGTAATCCAGGGGACTCTGGAAACACCATATATTTT
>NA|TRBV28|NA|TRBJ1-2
CASSVANYGYTF
TGTGCCAGCAGCGTGGCTAACTATGGCTACACCTTC
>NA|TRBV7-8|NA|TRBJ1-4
CASSLDRLKEEKLFF
TGTGCCAGCAGCTTAGACCGCCTGAAGGAGGAAAAACTGTTTTTT
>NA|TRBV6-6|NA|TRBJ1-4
CASSYSSGSGEKLFF
TGTGCCAGCAGTTACTCGTCAGGGAGTGGTGAAAAACTGTTTTTT
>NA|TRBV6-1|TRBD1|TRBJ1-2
CASSDHPGQGSWNYGYTF
TGTGCCAGCAGTGACCACCCGGGACAGGGGTCTTGGAACTATGGCTACACCTTC
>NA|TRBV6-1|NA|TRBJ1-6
CASSEREAYNSPLHF
TGTGCCAGCAGTGAAAGGGAGGCCTATAATTCACCCCTCCACTTT
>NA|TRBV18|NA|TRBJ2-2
CASSPDWGRIGELFF
TGTGCCAGCTCTCCCGACTGGGGAAGAATCGGGGAGCTGTTTTTT
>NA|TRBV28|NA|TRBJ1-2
CASRPGQAYGYTF
TGTGCCAGCAGGCCCGGACAAGCCTATGGCTACACCTTC
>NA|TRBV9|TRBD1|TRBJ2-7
CASSGHPGQGPSSYEQYF
TGTGCCAGCAGCGGCCACCCGGGACAGGGGCCTAGCTCCTACGAGCAGTACTTC
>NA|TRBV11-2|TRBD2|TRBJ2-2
CASSLWLAGANTGELFF
TGTGCCAGCAGCTTATGGCTAGCGGGCGCGAACACCGGGGAGCTGTTTTTT
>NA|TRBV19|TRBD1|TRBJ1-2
CASSPGQGNYGYTF
TGTGCCAGTAGTCCCGGACAGGGTAACTATGGCTACACCTTC
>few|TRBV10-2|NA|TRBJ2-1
CASSESDKGSYNEQFF
TGCGCCAGCAGTGAGTCGGACAAAGGCTCCTACAATGAGCAGTTCTTC
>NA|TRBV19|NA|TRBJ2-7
CASTLQAGHSYEQYF
TGTGCCAGTACCCTCCAAGCGGGCCACTCCTACGAGCAGTACTTC
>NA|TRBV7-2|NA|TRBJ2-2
CASSLSIRTGELFF
TGTGCCAGCAGCTTAAGCATCCGGACCGGGGAGCTGTTTTTT
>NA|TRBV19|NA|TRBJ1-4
CASSTPDPEKLFF
TGTGCCAGTAGTACCCCCGACCCTGAAAAACTGTTTTTT
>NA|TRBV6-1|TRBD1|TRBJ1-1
CASSTQGAVTEAFF
TGTGCCAGCAGTACCCAGGGGGCGGTCACTGAAGCTTTCTTT
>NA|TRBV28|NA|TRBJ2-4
CASSPGVVVYIQYF
TGTGCCAGCAGTCCCGGGGTCGTGGTTTACATTCAGTACTTC
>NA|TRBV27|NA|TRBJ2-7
CASSLSSRAHEQYF
TGTGCCAGCAGTTTATCGAGCAGGGCCCACGAGCAGTACTTC
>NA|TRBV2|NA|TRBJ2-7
CASSLGQFREQYF
TGTGCCAGCAGCCTAGGACAGTTTCGCGAGCAGTACTTC
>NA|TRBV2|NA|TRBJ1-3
CASRPVQGTGNTIYF
TGTGCCAGCCGTCCGGTACAGGGTACTGGAAACACCATATATTTT
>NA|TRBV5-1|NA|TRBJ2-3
CASSRAILDTQYF
TGCGCCAGCAGCCGAGCGATATTAGATACGCAGTATTTT
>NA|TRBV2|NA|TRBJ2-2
CASSEDQTTGELFF
TGTGCCAGCAGTGAGGACCAGACCACCGGGGAGCTGTTTTTT
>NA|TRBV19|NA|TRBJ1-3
CASSMGGIQRGNTIYF
TGTGCCAGTAGTATGGGAGGGATTCAAAGAGGAAACACCATATATTTT
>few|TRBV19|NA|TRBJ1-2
CASSIEGRGRGGYTF
TGTGCCAGTAGTATAGAGGGACGGGGGCGCGGTGGCTACACCTTC
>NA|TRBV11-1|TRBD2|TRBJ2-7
CASSLWTSAAYEQYF
TGTGCCAGCAGCTTATGGACTAGCGCAGCCTACGAGCAGTACTTC